These T cell receptor beta chains were read from a single sample in a study of T cell repertoires in cytomegalovirus infection. These receptors have no identified antigens. TCRdb recomputed calls from the reads with MiXCR, one row per CDR3 protein. This repertoire shows fewer than 1,000,000 distinct CDR3 sequences, less than 35% found once; its top ten account for about 14%. The source was cultured CD8+ T cells from PBMCs, collected from culture after CMV antigen stimulation. The receptors were gathered from a human donor in good health (CMV status not recorded). Some clones in this sample may be carry-over from other donors' samples. Each CDR3 is given with its conserved first and last residue. A D gene is named only where the DNA matches it firmly. Rows give clone size only sometimes, using once, few, many, or a class for an expanded clone.

d_call,j_call,v_call,clone_size,cdr3_aa,cdr3_nt
-,TRBJ2-2,TRBV6-2/TRBV6-3,-,CASCEVSQIGELFF,TGTGCCAGCTGTGAAGTGAGCCAGATCGGGGAGCTGTTTTTT
-,TRBJ2-2,TRBV5-6,few,CASSPAVRINTGELFF,TGTGCCAGCAGCCCAGCAGTTAGGATCAACACCGGGGAGCTGTTTTTT
TRBD1,TRBJ2-3,TRBV10-3,few,CAIHSGTGPDTQYF,TGTGCCATCCACTCCGGGACAGGGCCCGATACGCAGTATTTT
TRBD2,TRBJ2-1,TRBV7-9,many,CASSQDLAGAYNEQFF,TGTGCCAGCAGCCAAGATCTAGCGGGGGCCTACAATGAGCAGTTCTTC
-,TRBJ1-1,TRBV19,few,CASSIYGRESNTEAFF,TGTGCCAGTAGTATATATGGCAGGGAGTCGAACACTGAAGCTTTCTTT
-,TRBJ2-1,TRBV24-1,once,CATSDYRTAPQFF,TGTGCCACCAGTGATTACAGGACAGCCCCGCAGTTCTTC
-,TRBJ1-2,TRBV18,-,CASSPSGPYSGGYTF,TGTGCCAGCTCACCCTCGGGTCCTTACTCGGGAGGCTACACCTTC
-,TRBJ1-4,TRBV7-9,few,CASISSEKLFF,TGTGCCAGCATCTCATCTGAAAAACTGTTTTTT
-,TRBJ2-5,TRBV7-9,-,CASSPPEGGETQYF,TGTGCCAGCAGCCCGCCAGAGGGTGGAGAGACCCAGTACTTC
-,TRBJ1-2,TRBV12-3/TRBV12-4,-,CASSWAVGNYGYTF,TGTGCCAGCAGTTGGGCGGTGGGAAACTATGGCTACACCTTC
TRBD1,TRBJ2-7,TRBV7-9,-,CASSSYVGQGAKQGEQYF,TGTGCCAGCAGCTCTTATGTGGGACAGGGGGCTAAGCAGGGGGAGCAGTACTTC
-,TRBJ2-3,TRBV13,-,CASSLIGEGTDTQYF,TGTGCCAGCAGCTTAATTGGAGAGGGCACAGATACGCAGTATTTT
-,TRBJ2-1,TRBV6-5,few,CASSSRGQISYNEQFF,TGTGCCAGCAGTTCCCGGGGGCAGATCTCCTACAATGAGCAGTTCTTC
-,TRBJ2-5,TRBV7-6,few,CASSYPGTQETQYF,TGTGCCAGCAGTTATCCCGGGACACAAGAGACCCAGTACTTC
-,TRBJ1-2,TRBV19,many,CASASSGPSYGYTF,TGTGCCAGTGCCTCGTCCGGACCCAGCTATGGCTACACCTTC
-,TRBJ2-7,TRBV18,-,CASSPGTLAYEQYF,TGTGCCAGCTCACCCGGGACACTTGCGTACGAGCAGTACTTC
TRBD2,TRBJ2-2,TRBV7-9,few,CASSDVRLAGESNTGELFF,TGTGCCAGCAGCGACGTCCGGCTAGCGGGGGAGTCGAACACCGGGGAGCTGTTTTTT
-,TRBJ2-3,TRBV19,few,CASSITGLSTDTQYF,TGTGCCAGTAGTATCACGGGACTCAGCACAGATACGCAGTATTTT
TRBD2,TRBJ2-5,TRBV11-3,-,CASSSYSGAAQEGRETQYF,TGTGCCAGCAGCTCCTATAGCGGGGCCGCTCAAGAGGGGCGAGAGACCCAGTACTTC
-,TRBJ1-1,TRBV7-2,many,CASSLGLQNTEAFF,TGTGCCAGCAGCTTGGGACTCCAGAACACTGAAGCTTTCTTT
TRBD1,TRBJ2-7,TRBV5-4,-,CASSPLGTGGAEQYF,TGTGCCAGCAGCCCTCTCGGGACAGGGGGCGCCGAGCAGTACTTC
TRBD1,TRBJ2-2,TRBV2,few,CARQTGGSVANTGELFF,TGTGCCAGACAGACAGGGGGCTCGGTGGCGAACACCGGGGAGCTGTTTTTT
TRBD1,TRBJ1-1,TRBV7-9,-,CASNPGGLNLGTEAFF,TGTGCCAGCAATCCAGGGGGGCTAAACTTAGGCACTGAAGCTTTCTTT
TRBD1,TRBJ1-1,TRBV7-9,-,CASSLVRQGACF,TGTGCCAGCAGCTTAGTCAGGCAGGGGGCTTGCTTT
-,TRBJ1-2,TRBV19,few,CASSIEEGPGDGYTF,TGTGCCAGTAGTATAGAAGAAGGACCTGGGGATGGCTACACCTTC
-,TRBJ1-5,TRBV7-2,many,CASSPWGGDQPQHF,TGTGCCAGCAGCCCTTGGGGGGGGGATCAGCCCCAGCATTTT
TRBD1,TRBJ2-5,TRBV7-2,many,CASSSGQGETQYF,TGTGCCAGCAGCTCGGGACAGGGAGAGACCCAGTACTTC
-,TRBJ2-4,TRBV11-2,-,CASSLEAGFDIQYF,TGTGCCAGCAGCTTAGAGGCAGGGTTCGACATTCAGTACTTC
-,TRBJ2-7,TRBV5-1,-,CASSPMGQAEQYF,TGCGCCAGCAGCCCAATGGGGCAGGCCGAGCAGTACTTC
TRBD2,TRBJ2-3,TRBV15,few,CATSAGTSVTDTQYF,TGTGCCACCAGCGCCGGGACTAGCGTAACAGATACGCAGTATTTT
-,TRBJ2-1,TRBV7-6,many,CASSLGLRRGDSYNEQFF,TGTGCCAGCAGCTTAGGTCTCAGAAGGGGCGACTCCTACAATGAGCAGTTCTTC
-,TRBJ2-1,TRBV6-1,-,CASSEEGGGEFF,TGTGCCAGCAGTGAAGAGGGAGGGGGGGAGTTCTTC
-,TRBJ2-1,TRBV19,few,CASSIIGASYNEQFF,TGTGCCAGTAGTATTATCGGGGCTTCCTACAATGAGCAGTTCTTC
TRBD1,TRBJ1-2,TRBV12-5,-,CASGPRQGVNLNYGYTF,TGTGCTAGTGGTCCCAGACAGGGGGTTAACCTTAACTATGGCTACACCTTC
-,TRBJ2-6,TRBV27,-,CASSPYSGGGANVLTF,TGTGCCAGCAGTCCCTATTCTGGTGGTGGGGCCAACGTCCTGACTTTC
TRBD1,TRBJ1-4,TRBV6-5,-,CASSYNRGGVLFF,TGTGCCAGCAGTTACAATCGAGGGGGCGTACTGTTTTTT
-,TRBJ1-6,TRBV6-1,-,CASSETESSYNSPLHF,TGTGCCAGCAGTGAGACGGAGAGCTCCTATAATTCACCCCTCCACTTT
TRBD2,TRBJ2-1,TRBV12-3/TRBV12-4,-,CASSPGTTGEQFF,TGTGCCAGCAGTCCCGGGACTACCGGGGAGCAGTTCTTC
-,TRBJ1-4,TRBV7-9,few,CASSPGSSNEKLFF,TGTGCCAGCAGCCCCGGGTCAAGTAATGAAAAACTGTTTTTT
-,TRBJ2-2,TRBV7-2,many,CASSYGYRVLNTGELFF,TGTGCCAGCAGCTACGGGTACCGGGTACTGAACACCGGGGAGCTGTTTTTT
-,TRBJ2-1,TRBV4-1,-,CASSHPDSYNEQFF,TGCGCCAGCAGCCACCCGGACTCCTACAATGAGCAGTTCTTC
TRBD1,TRBJ1-2,TRBV12-3/TRBV12-4,many,CASSPDRSYGYTF,TGCGCCAGCAGCCCGGACAGGAGCTATGGCTACACCTTC
TRBD1,TRBJ2-7,TRBV6-1,many,CASSEGQGRYEQYF,TGTGCCAGCAGTGAGGGACAGGGAAGGTACGAGCAGTACTTC
-,TRBJ2-1,TRBV5-5,few,CASSFVGYNEQFF,TGTGCCAGCAGCTTCGTCGGTTACAATGAGCAGTTCTTC
-,TRBJ2-1,TRBV2,-,CATLGENNNEQFF,TGTGCCACGCTGGGAGAGAACAACAATGAGCAGTTCTTC
TRBD2,TRBJ2-2,TRBV4-1,few,CASSQDPAGGPLTGELFF,TGCGCCAGCAGCCAAGATCCCGCGGGGGGGCCATTAACCGGGGAGCTGTTTTTT
-,TRBJ1-1,TRBV25-1,few,CASSGLWNTEAFF,TGTGCCAGCAGTGGACTGTGGAACACTGAAGCTTTCTTT
-,TRBJ2-1,TRBV9,-,CASSVTWNEQFF,TGTGCCAGCAGCGTAACGTGGAATGAGCAGTTCTTC
-,TRBJ2-2,TRBV10-3,-,CAITQANTGELFF,TGTGCCATCACACAGGCCAACACCGGGGAGCTGTTTTTT
TRBD1,TRBJ2-1,TRBV7-9,-,CASSYRGETGGVTMKNEQFF,TGTGCCAGCAGCTACCGAGGGGAGACAGGGGGAGTCACGATGAAGAATGAGCAGTTCTTC
-,TRBJ2-5,TRBV19,-,CASSTGGGWETQYF,TGTGCCAGTAGTACCGGAGGGGGTTGGGAGACCCAGTACTTC
TRBD1,TRBJ1-6,TRBV6-5,-,CASSLGSIGQGNNSPLHF,TGTGCCAGCAGCCTGGGCTCAATAGGACAGGGGAATAATTCACCCCTCCACTTT